This paragraph reports one TCR beta chain. The target antigen is unknown. V was pared by 0 bases and J by 5 bases, with 17 bases between. This CDR3 has 16 amino acids. Per germline, CDR1 SGHAT and CDR2 FQNNGV. This entry is derived from a study of T cell repertoires in cytomegalovirus infection. Study in general: Indications came from public TCR beta signatures; they pointed to CMV infection and to a matching HLA type. Regarding the study as a whole: HLA-C-restricted CMV-specific TCR beta clonotypes were dominant in the ex vivo response. Summed public TCR beta family frequency identified CMV carriers bearing the relevant HLA.

TCRdb used MiXCR to reprocess the reads, holding one entry per CDR3 protein. This table has around 180,000 distinct CDR3 sequences, roughly 27% appearing once. V and J are TRBV11-2 and TRBJ2-7, with D tentatively TRBD2 (7 bases). Sequenced sample: PBMCs. The TCR was taken from a human donor in good health (CMV status not recorded). Some clones in this sample may be carry-over from other donors' samples. For the CDR3, the DNA is TGTGCCAGCAGCTTAGATAGTCTCGCGGGGGCCCACGAGCAGTACTTC. Protein sequence: CASSLDSLAGAHEQYF.